This is a list of T cell receptor beta chains from one sample in a study of T-cell reconstitution after alpha-beta-depleted transplantation in children. MiXCR, run by TCRdb on the PCR reads, gives a single entry per CDR3 protein. Of 300,000 or so distinct CDR3 sequences in the sample, 20% to 30% were seen once. The sample here was PBMCs, mostly from graft donor cells, taken 180 days after TCRalphabeta/CD19-depleted stem cell transplant. These receptors were obtained from a male patient younger than 18 who had a stem cell transplant for acute lymphoblastic leukemia, so the T cells may come from the graft donor. CDR3s include the opening cysteine and the closing phenylalanine or tryptophan. D genes are given only for firm matches. Expanded clones are given a class, and other clones once, few, many or no size at all.

V: TRBV3-1; D: NA; J: TRBJ2-7; size: few; CDR3: CASSQGRGSRHEQYF; DNA: TGTGCCAGCAGCCAAGGAAGGGGGAGTCGGCACGAGCAGTACTTC
V: TRBV20-1; D: NA; J: TRBJ1-2; size: many; CDR3: CSASPARGEPKSGYTF; DNA: TGCAGTGCTAGTCCGGCGAGGGGTGAGCCGAAGAGTGGCTACACCTTC
V: TRBV12-3/TRBV12-4; D: TRBD1; J: TRBJ2-7; size: few; CDR3: CASSPPRTGDPYEQYF; DNA: TGTGCCAGCAGTCCTCCCCGGACAGGGGACCCCTACGAGCAGTACTTC
V: TRBV29-1; D: NA; J: TRBJ1-1; size: many; CDR3: CSVVLAEQDNTEAFF; DNA: TGCAGCGTTGTTCTAGCGGAGCAGGATAACACTGAAGCTTTCTTT
V: TRBV12-3/TRBV12-4; D: NA; J: TRBJ2-2; size: NA; CDR3: CASTGGLWNTGELFF; DNA: TGTGCCAGCACCGGGGGACTCTGGAACACCGGGGAGCTGTTTTTT
V: TRBV6-5; D: NA; J: TRBJ2-3; size: NA; CDR3: CASSRVWRDTQYF; DNA: TGTGCCAGCAGCCGGGTATGGCGGGATACGCAGTATTTT
V: TRBV18; D: TRBD1; J: TRBJ2-1; size: many; CDR3: CASSPTGQGRIHEQFF; DNA: TGTGCCAGCTCACCTACGGGACAGGGGCGAATCCATGAGCAGTTCTTC
V: TRBV29-1; D: NA; J: TRBJ2-1; size: NA; CDR3: CSVEDLLADEQFF; DNA: TGCAGCGTTGAAGATCTTCTCGCCGATGAGCAGTTCTTC
V: TRBV11-1; D: TRBD1; J: TRBJ2-7; size: NA; CDR3: CASSFWDSDRGPSYEQYF; DNA: TGTGCCAGCAGCTTTTGGGATTCCGACAGGGGGCCCTCCTACGAGCAGTACTTC
V: TRBV20-1; D: NA; J: TRBJ2-1; size: few; CDR3: CSARGPGRGNEQFF; DNA: TGCAGTGCTAGAGGACCGGGCCGGGGCAATGAGCAGTTCTTC
V: TRBV19; D: TRBD2; J: TRBJ2-1; size: NA; CDR3: CASSLGTSGIVDNEQFF; DNA: TGTGCCAGTAGCCTCGGGACTAGCGGGATAGTCGACAATGAGCAGTTCTTC
V: TRBV5-1; D: TRBD2; J: TRBJ2-4; size: few; CDR3: CASSPPSAGANIQYF; DNA: TGCGCCAGCAGCCCACCCTCGGCGGGAGCGAACATTCAGTACTTC
V: TRBV20-1; D: TRBD2; J: TRBJ2-7; size: NA; CDR3: CSARVPSGGVYEQYF; DNA: TGCAGTGCTAGAGTCCCTAGCGGGGGAGTCTACGAGCAGTACTTC
V: TRBV7-3; D: NA; J: TRBJ2-1; size: NA; CDR3: CASSLKGRDTAFYNEQFF; DNA: TGTGCCAGCAGCTTAAAGGGTCGGGACACGGCTTTTTACAATGAGCAGTTCTTC
V: TRBV7-9; D: NA; J: TRBJ2-5; size: few; CDR3: CASSPRKGGQYF; DNA: TGTGCCAGCAGCCCCCGCAAGGGAGGCCAGTACTTC
V: TRBV9; D: TRBD1; J: TRBJ1-2; size: NA; CDR3: CASSVQGVGSLYGYTF; DNA: TGTGCCAGCAGCGTACAGGGGGTCGGGAGTTTATATGGCTACACCTTC
V: TRBV4-1; D: TRBD1; J: TRBJ1-2; size: few; CDR3: CASSRMGQGTTDGYTF; DNA: TGCGCCAGCAGCCGAATGGGACAGGGCACCACTGATGGCTACACCTTC
V: TRBV5-1; D: NA; J: TRBJ2-5; size: NA; CDR3: CASSLTRQLQETQYF; DNA: TGCGCCAGCAGCTTGACCAGACAGTTACAAGAGACCCAGTACTTC
V: TRBV5-1; D: NA; J: TRBJ2-5; size: NA; CDR3: CASKVQGSNQETQYF; DNA: TGCGCCAGCAAGGTACAGGGATCAAACCAAGAGACCCAGTACTTC
V: TRBV7-6; D: NA; J: TRBJ1-3; size: few; CDR3: CASSFRANSGNTIYF; DNA: TGTGCCAGCAGCTTCCGCGCGAACTCTGGAAACACCATATATTTT
V: TRBV20-1; D: TRBD2; J: TRBJ2-7; size: NA; CDR3: CSARRGGRIHEQYF; DNA: TGCAGTGCTAGAAGGGGCGGGAGGATCCACGAGCAGTACTTC
V: TRBV27; D: NA; J: TRBJ2-7; size: few; CDR3: CASSWAYESYEQYF; DNA: TGTGCCAGCAGTTGGGCTTATGAGTCCTACGAGCAGTACTTC
V: TRBV6-6; D: NA; J: TRBJ2-3; size: few; CDR3: CASSPTEDTQYF; DNA: TGTGCCAGCAGTCCCACGGAGGATACGCAGTATTTT
V: TRBV29-1; D: TRBD2; J: TRBJ2-7; size: NA; CDR3: CSVEDVAGSTYEQYF; DNA: TGCAGCGTTGAAGATGTAGCGGGTTCAACCTACGAGCAGTACTTC
V: TRBV4-2; D: NA; J: TRBJ2-2; size: few; CDR3: CASSQQRPNTGELFF; DNA: TGTGCCAGCAGCCAACAGCGGCCGAACACCGGGGAGCTGTTTTTT
V: TRBV20-1; D: TRBD1; J: TRBJ2-1; size: NA; CDR3: CSSGQIPYNEQFF; DNA: TGCAGTTCGGGACAGATTCCCTACAATGAGCAGTTCTTC
V: TRBV5-1; D: NA; J: TRBJ2-7; size: NA; CDR3: CASSLTQYEQYF; DNA: TGCGCCAGCAGCCTAACACAATACGAGCAGTACTTC
V: TRBV20-1; D: TRBD1; J: TRBJ1-2; size: few; CDR3: CSARSRRGFYGYTF; DNA: TGCAGTGCTAGATCCCGCAGGGGGTTCTATGGCTACACCTTC
V: TRBV6-1; D: TRBD2; J: TRBJ2-7; size: NA; CDR3: CASSPSGGTYEQYF; DNA: TGTGCCAGCAGTCCCAGCGGGGGTACCTACGAGCAGTACTTC
V: TRBV29-1; D: TRBD2; J: TRBJ2-1; size: few; CDR3: CSVVGRGTSLSMEREQFF; DNA: TGCAGCGTTGTGGGGCGAGGGACTAGCCTTTCAATGGAGAGAGAGCAGTTCTTC
V: TRBV2; D: NA; J: TRBJ2-7; size: NA; CDR3: CASSVTVYEQYF; DNA: TGTGCCAGCAGCGTAACAGTTTACGAGCAGTACTTC
V: TRBV15; D: NA; J: TRBJ2-7; size: NA; CDR3: CATSPTGSEQYF; DNA: TGTGCCACCAGCCCGACGGGTTCCGAGCAGTACTTC
V: TRBV20-1; D: NA; J: TRBJ2-5; size: NA; CDR3: CSPYPGGSHETQYF; DNA: TGCAGTCCTTACCCGGGGGGCAGTCATGAGACCCAGTACTTC
V: TRBV20-1; D: NA; J: TRBJ1-4; size: NA; CDR3: CSARPGPRNEKLFF; DNA: TGCAGTGCTAGGCCGGGGCCGAGGAATGAAAAACTGTTTTTT
V: TRBV4-1; D: NA; J: TRBJ2-7; size: NA; CDR3: CASSQEVREQYF; DNA: TGCGCCAGCAGCCAAGAAGTCAGGGAACAGTACTTC
V: TRBV12-3/TRBV12-4; D: TRBD2; J: TRBJ2-7; size: NA; CDR3: CASSLPWAGGVEQYF; DNA: TGTGCCAGCAGTTTACCCTGGGCGGGAGGGGTCGAGCAGTACTTC
V: TRBV9; D: TRBD2; J: TRBJ2-7; size: few; CDR3: CASSFGTSGSDEQYF; DNA: TGTGCCAGCAGCTTTGGGACTAGCGGGAGTGACGAGCAGTACTTC
V: TRBV5-1; D: NA; J: TRBJ1-6; size: NA; CDR3: CASSLTGLSPLHF; DNA: TGCGCCAGCAGCTTAACGGGTTTGTCACCCCTCCACTTT
V: TRBV5-1; D: NA; J: TRBJ2-4; size: few; CDR3: CASSLEIGGNIQYF; DNA: TGCGCCAGCAGCTTGGAAATAGGGGGGAACATTCAGTACTTC
V: TRBV6-1; D: TRBD1; J: TRBJ2-5; size: few; CDR3: CASSRQGAFETQYF; DNA: TGTGCCAGCAGTCGTCAGGGGGCATTTGAGACCCAGTACTTC
V: TRBV27; D: TRBD2; J: TRBJ2-7; size: few; CDR3: CASSFSLAGTYEQYF; DNA: TGTGCCAGCAGTTTTTCTTTAGCGGGAACCTACGAGCAGTACTTC